The text below deals with one TCR beta chain. V dropped 3 bases and J dropped 9 bases, with 17 bases sitting between them. Germline V gene data show CDR1 as SGHAT and CDR2 as FQDESV (reference sequence). The CDR3 is 14 amino acids. This sample is drawn from a study of CD8 T cells in ankylosing spondylitis. TCRdb recomputed calls from the 5' RACE reads with MiXCR, one row per CDR3 protein. The sample has just over 300,000 distinct CDR3 sequences, 20% to 25% seen once. Sequencing was performed on blood, either unsorted or a sorted T cell fraction (not recorded which). The chain links TRBV11-1 to TRBJ1-2, with D maybe TRBD1 (6 bases). The clonotype originates from a female donor with ankylosing spondylitis or in good health (not recorded which). In nucleotides, the CDR3 is TGTGCCAGCAGCTTTCTCAGGGGCGAGTATAGCTACACCTTC. It codes for CASSFLRGEYSYTF.